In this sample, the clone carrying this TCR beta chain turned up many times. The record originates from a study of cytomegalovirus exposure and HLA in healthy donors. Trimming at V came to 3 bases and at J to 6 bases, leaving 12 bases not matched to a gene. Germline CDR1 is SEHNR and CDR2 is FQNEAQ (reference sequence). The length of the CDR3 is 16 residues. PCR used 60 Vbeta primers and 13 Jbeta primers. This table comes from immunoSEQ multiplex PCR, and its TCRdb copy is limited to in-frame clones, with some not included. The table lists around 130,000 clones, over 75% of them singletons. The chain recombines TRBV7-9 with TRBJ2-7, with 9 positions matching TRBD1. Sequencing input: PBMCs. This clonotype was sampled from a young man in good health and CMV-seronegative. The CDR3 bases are TGTGCCAGCAGCTTTTGGAACACCGGGACAGGGAGCGAGCAGTACTTC. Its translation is CASSFWNTGTGSEQYF.